This section outlines one T cell receptor beta chain sequence together with its context. The record originates from a study of blood T cell repertoires in COVID-19. Overall study context: Samples of COVID-19 (acute and convalescent) were obtained from the United States, Italy and Spain. PBMCs, B-cell-depleted T cells, or T cells provided the cDNA or gDNA that made up the material.

Per the original data handling: The assay estimated nucleated cells by amplifying reference gene primers. Libraries were prepared by immunoSEQ multiplex PCR; TCRdb keeps only in-frame clonotypes and omits some of them. Clonal size and the V and J genes are those of that table, whereas D and trimming came from the DNA. Here the sample spans 25,000 to 30,000 clones, about 92% being singletons. Deletions cut 6 bases from V and 1 base from J, with 13 bases between. Germline V gene sequence: CDR1 LNHDA, CDR2 SQIVND (reference sequence). CDR3 length equals 15 residues. The source material was peripheral blood. The sequence was obtained from a man over 45 with active COVID-19. The chain carries TRBV19 and TRBJ1-5; TRBD1 might be the D (5 bases). The CDR3 reads CASSAGGGSNQPQHF. In DNA, the CDR3 is TGTGCCAGTAGCGCGGGGGGGGGAAGCAATCAGCCCCAGCATTTT.